This T cell receptor beta chain was found in a study of blood T cell repertoires in COVID-19. Study as a whole: Acute and convalescent COVID-19 samples came from the United States, Italy and Spain. Sources were T cells, B-cell-depleted T cells, or PBMCs; the material itself was cDNA or gDNA.

As handled by the study authors: Reference gene primer amplification gave estimated nucleated cell counts. Sequencing used immunoSEQ multiplex PCR; TCRdb keeps in-frame clones, though not all of them. The V and J calls and clone size are taken from that table; D and trimming were inferred from the DNA. This table holds some 41,000 clones, about 90% found once. In this sample, this clone turned up a few times. Germline CDR1 WNHNN, CDR2 SYGVQD (reference sequence). V shed 6 bases and J 0 bases; nucleotides not matched to a gene: 5. CDR3 length: 16 residues. The V and J genes are TRBV10-1 and TRBJ2-1; 10 bases line up with TRBD2. The sequence derives from a woman aged 30 to 39 in a cohort sampled during active COVID-19. Sequencing input: peripheral blood. The CDR3 loop reads CASRGSSGSSYNEQFF. In DNA form, the CDR3 reads TGCGCCAGCAGAGGATCTAGCGGGAGCTCCTACAATGAGCAGTTCTTC.